Sequencing of this T cell receptor beta chain was carried out in a study of breast tumors, draining lymph nodes, adjacent tissues. About this clonotype itself: The antigen remains unidentified.

With V trimmed by 7 bases and J by 6 bases, 11 bases remained unmatched. Germline values: CDR1 LNHNV, CDR2 YYDKDF (reference sequence). The CDR3 is 14 residues long. Samples came from axillary lymph nodes draining the breast cancer. TCRdb itself ran the multiplex PCR reads through MiXCR, one entry per CDR3 protein. The sample has about 230,000 distinct CDR3 sequences, 32% seen once. Points from the study as a whole: Tumor T cell lymph node origin was a supported hypothesis, not proven. Findings are consistent with lymph node origin and intratumoral expansion of most tumor T cells. Compared with basal-like, luminal-like tumors shared significantly more repertoire with nontumor tissue. Tumors had less TCR diversity than lymph nodes, more than nontumor tissue.

The sequencing sample was made of axillary lymph node tissue. This clonotype originated in a female donor with breast cancer. Some clones in this sample may be carry-over from other donors' samples. The chain uses TRBV15 and TRBJ2-7; TRBD1 matches at 8 bases. The CDR3 loop reads CATTSVQGAREQYF. Here the CDR3 DNA reads TGTGCCACCACCTCAGTGCAGGGGGCGCGCGAGCAGTACTTC.